This TCR beta chain appears in the sequencing data of a study of regulatory T cells. The study's findings and limits: Hydrophobic residues at CDR3 positions 6 and 7 were enriched in conventional CD4+ T cells of CD3G-deficient patients.

The CDR3 consists of 14 residues. With 6 bases clipped from V and 6 bases from J, the junction kept 5 bases outside the gene matches. The germline V gene encodes CDR1 MDHEN and CDR2 SYDVKM. The PCR used 52 TRBV and 13 TRBJ primers. Here immunoSEQ multiplex PCR was the method, and the copy in TCRdb shows in-frame clones only, minus some. The repertoire has around 30,000 clones, over 90% of them found once; the top ten carry more than 0.75%. Concerning this clone itself: Its antigen is not identified.

Regulatory (CD25-high CD127-low) and conventional (CD25-low CD127-high) CD4+ T cells were sorted separately. The receptor's source is a child between 2 and 9 years old with CD3G deficiency. The source material was conventional CD4+ T cells sorted from blood. The V call is TRBV28, the J call TRBJ1-4, with 9 bases matching TRBD1. CDR3 protein: CASSPGTGYEKLFF. DNA for the CDR3: TGTGCCAGCAGCCCGGGGACAGGGTATGAAAAACTGTTTTTT.